The 4 T cell receptor beta chains presented below share a single source sample, sequenced in a study of blood T cell repertoires in COVID-19. Measured with immunoSEQ multiplex PCR; TCRdb has only the in-frame clones, and not every one. The data show roughly 110,000 clones, with over 55% seen just once and less than 1% held by the top ten. What was sequenced was peripheral blood. These receptors were collected from a human donor with acute or convalescent COVID-19. The donor label of this sample is uncertain.

CDR3 region: CASSLGAGGESPLHF. For the CDR3, the DNA is TGTGCCAGCAGCTTAGGGGCAGGGGGCGAATCACCCCTCCACTTT. This chain connects TRBV13 to TRBJ1-6; 8 bases are a match to TRBD1. The CDR3 covers 15 residues. The germline V gene encodes CDR1 PRHDT and CDR2 FYEKMQ (reference sequence). V shed 0 bases, J shed 10 bases, and the junction held 5 bases outside the gene matches.

V usage is TRBV21-1 and J usage is TRBJ2-7; the listed D gene, TRBD1, was not tested against the DNA. TRBV21-1 represents a pseudogene. This CDR3 region has 15 residues. The CDR3 DNA reads as TGTGCCAGCAGCCGAGGGGGCCTTACCCCTTACGAGCAGTACGTC. Translating gives CASSRGGLTPYEQYV.

The chain uses TRBV11-2 and TRBJ1-1; 7 bases are shared with TRBD1. The CDR3 extends over 15 amino acids. CDR1 and CDR2 (germline): SGHAT, FQNNGV. The J segment lost 4 bases and the V segment lost 2 bases, leaving 7 bases of the junction unmatched. CDR3 bases: TGTGCCAGCAGCTTAAGGGGGCAGGGGTTCACTGAAGCTTTCTTT. Translation gives CASSLRGQGFTEAFF.

The chain carries TRBV7-9 and TRBJ2-3, with TRBD2 matching 7 bases. V shed 0 bases, J shed 2 bases, and the junction held 5 bases outside the gene matches. The CDR3 has 16 residues. Germline values: CDR1 SEHNR, CDR2 FQNEAQ (reference sequence). This CDR3 reads CASSLAAGDFTDTQYF. CDR3 nucleotide sequence: TGTGCCAGCAGCTTAGCGGCGGGGGATTTCACAGATACGCAGTATTTT.